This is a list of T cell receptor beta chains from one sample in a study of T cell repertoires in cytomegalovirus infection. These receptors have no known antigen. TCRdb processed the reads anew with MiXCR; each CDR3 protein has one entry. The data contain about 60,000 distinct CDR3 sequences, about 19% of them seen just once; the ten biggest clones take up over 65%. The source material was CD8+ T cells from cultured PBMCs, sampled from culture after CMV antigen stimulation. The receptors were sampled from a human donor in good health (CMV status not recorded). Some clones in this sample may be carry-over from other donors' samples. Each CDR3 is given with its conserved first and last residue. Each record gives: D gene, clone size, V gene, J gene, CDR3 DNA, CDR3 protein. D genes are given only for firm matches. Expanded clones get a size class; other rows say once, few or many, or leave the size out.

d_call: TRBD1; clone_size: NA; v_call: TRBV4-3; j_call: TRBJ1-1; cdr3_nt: TGCGCCAGCAGCCATTATCCGACAGGGGGGAACACTGAAGCTTTCTTT; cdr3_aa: CASSHYPTGGNTEAFF
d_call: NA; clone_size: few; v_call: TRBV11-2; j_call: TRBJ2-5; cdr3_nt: TGTGCCAGCAGTGCAAAGTGGGCGGCCCAAGAGACCCAGTACTTC; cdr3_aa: CASSAKWAAQETQYF
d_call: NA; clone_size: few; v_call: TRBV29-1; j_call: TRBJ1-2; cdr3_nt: TGCAGCGTCCCCGCCCAGGGGTCCTATGGCTACACCTTC; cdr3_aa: CSVPAQGSYGYTF
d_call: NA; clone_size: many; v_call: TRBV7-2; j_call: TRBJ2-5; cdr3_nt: TGTGCCAGCAGCTTTAATAAGGGGAGTGGGGAGACCCAGTACTTC; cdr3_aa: CASSFNKGSGETQYF
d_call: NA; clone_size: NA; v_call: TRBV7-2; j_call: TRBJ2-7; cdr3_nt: TGTGCCAGCAGCTTAGGGTTGGTCTACGAGCAGTACTTC; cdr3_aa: CASSLGLVYEQYF
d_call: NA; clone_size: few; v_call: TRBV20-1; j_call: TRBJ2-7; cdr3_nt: TGCAGTGCTAGAGATAGGGATATGTCCTACGAGCAGTACTTC; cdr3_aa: CSARDRDMSYEQYF
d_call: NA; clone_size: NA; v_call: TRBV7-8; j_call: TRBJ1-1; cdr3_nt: TGTGCCAGCAGCTTACGGAAAGTGAACACTGAAGCTTTCTTT; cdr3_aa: CASSLRKVNTEAFF
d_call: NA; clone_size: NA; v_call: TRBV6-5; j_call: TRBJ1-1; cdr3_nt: TGTGCCAGCAACCCCGCGACTAAGAACACTGAAGCTTTCTTT; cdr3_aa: CASNPATKNTEAFF
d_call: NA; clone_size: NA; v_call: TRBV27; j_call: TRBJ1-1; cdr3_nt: TGTGCCAGCAGTTTAGGGTACGGATGGAGGGGCACTGAAGCTTTCTTT; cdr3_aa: CASSLGYGWRGTEAFF
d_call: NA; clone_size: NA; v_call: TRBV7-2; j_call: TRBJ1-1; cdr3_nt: TGTGCCAGCAGCTTCTCTTATCGGCGGGACACTGAAGCTTTCTTT; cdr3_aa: CASSFSYRRDTEAFF
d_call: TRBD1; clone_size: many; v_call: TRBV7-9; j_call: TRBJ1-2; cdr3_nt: TGTGCCAGCAGCTTAGCCCCGGGACAGGACCCCGTAGGGTATGGCTACACCTTC; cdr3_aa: CASSLAPGQDPVGYGYTF
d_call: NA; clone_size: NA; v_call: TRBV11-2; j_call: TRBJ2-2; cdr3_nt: TGTGCCAGCAGCCTTATATGGACGGCCGGGGAGCTGTTTTTT; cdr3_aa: CASSLIWTAGELFF
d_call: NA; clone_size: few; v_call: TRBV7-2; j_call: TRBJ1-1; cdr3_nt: TGTGCCAGCACCCTTGGAACTGAAGCTTTCTTT; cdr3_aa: CASTLGTEAFF
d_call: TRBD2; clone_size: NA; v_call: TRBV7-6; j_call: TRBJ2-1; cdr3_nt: TGTGCCAGCAGCTTTGTAGCGGGGATCGATGAGCAGTTCTTC; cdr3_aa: CASSFVAGIDEQFF
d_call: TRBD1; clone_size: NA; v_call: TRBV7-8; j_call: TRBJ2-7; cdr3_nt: TGTGCCAGCAGCTTAGAACTGACAGGGAATCAGTACGAGCAGTACTTC; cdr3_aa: CASSLELTGNQYEQYF
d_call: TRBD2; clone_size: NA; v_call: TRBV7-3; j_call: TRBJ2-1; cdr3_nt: TGTGCCAGCAGCCCCCGACTAGCGGGGAATGAGCAGTTCTTC; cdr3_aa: CASSPRLAGNEQFF
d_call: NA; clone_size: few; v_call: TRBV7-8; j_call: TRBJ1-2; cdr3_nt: TGTGCCAGCAGCCCCAAGCTAGATGGCTACACCTTC; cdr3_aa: CASSPKLDGYTF
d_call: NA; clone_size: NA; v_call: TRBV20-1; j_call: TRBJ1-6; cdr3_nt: TGCAGTGCTAGAGAAGGCGGGGGGGGGGCACCCCTCCACTTT; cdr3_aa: CSAREGGGGAPLHF
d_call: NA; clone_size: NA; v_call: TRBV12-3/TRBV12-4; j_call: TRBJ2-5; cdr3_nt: TGTGCCAGCAGTCTGTCTTCCGGGACGGCCCAGTACTTC; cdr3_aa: CASSLSSGTAQYF
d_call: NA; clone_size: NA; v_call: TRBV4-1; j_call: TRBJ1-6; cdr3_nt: TGCGCCAGCAGCCGAACAGGGAGCAATTCACCCCTCCACTTT; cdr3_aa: CASSRTGSNSPLHF
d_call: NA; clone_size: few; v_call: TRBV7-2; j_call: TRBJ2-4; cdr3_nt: TGTGCCAGCAGCTTAGTAGCACCAGCCAAAAACATTCAGTACTTC; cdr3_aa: CASSLVAPAKNIQYF
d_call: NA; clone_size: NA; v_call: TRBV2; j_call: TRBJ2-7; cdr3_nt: TGTGCCAGCCGGGACAACTCCTACGAGCAGTACTTC; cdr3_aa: CASRDNSYEQYF
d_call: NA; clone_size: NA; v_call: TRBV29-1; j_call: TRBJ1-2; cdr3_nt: TGCAGCGTTGAGTCCCCACAGGGCTTCTATGGCTACACCTTC; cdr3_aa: CSVESPQGFYGYTF
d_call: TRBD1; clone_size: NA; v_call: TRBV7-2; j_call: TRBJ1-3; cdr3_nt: TGTGCCAGCAGCTTCTTACAGGGGGAATATGGAAACACCATATATTTT; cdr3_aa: CASSFLQGEYGNTIYF
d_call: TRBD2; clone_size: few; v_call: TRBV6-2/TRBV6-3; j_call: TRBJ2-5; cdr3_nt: TGTGCCAGCAGTTACACCTTAGCGGGGTCCGGCGACTTC; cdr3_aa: CASSYTLAGSGDF
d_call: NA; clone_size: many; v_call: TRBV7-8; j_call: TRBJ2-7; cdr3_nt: TGTGCCAGCAGCTCCGTGGTGGGGGGTAAGAACGAGCAGTACTTC; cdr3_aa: CASSSVVGGKNEQYF
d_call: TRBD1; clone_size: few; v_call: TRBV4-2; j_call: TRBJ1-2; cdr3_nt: TGTGCCAGCAGCCAGGGGACCTTGGGACAGGGGGCCTATGGCTACACCTTC; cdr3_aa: CASSQGTLGQGAYGYTF
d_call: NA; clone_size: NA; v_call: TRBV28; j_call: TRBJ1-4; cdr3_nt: TGTGCCAGCAGTTTATTTCAGGGGATTGAAAAACTGTTTTTT; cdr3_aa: CASSLFQGIEKLFF
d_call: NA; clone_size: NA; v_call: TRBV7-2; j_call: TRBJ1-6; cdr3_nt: TGTGCCAGCAGCTTCGGGGAGTCACCCCTCCACTTT; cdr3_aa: CASSFGESPLHF
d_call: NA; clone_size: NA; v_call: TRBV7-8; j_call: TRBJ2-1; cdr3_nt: TGTGCCAGCAGCTTCCGACTTTCGCAACGGGATGAGCAGTTCTTC; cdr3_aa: CASSFRLSQRDEQFF
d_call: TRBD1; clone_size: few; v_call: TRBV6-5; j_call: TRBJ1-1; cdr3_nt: TGTGCCAGCGGTTACGTGGACAGGGGCACTGAAGCTTTCTTT; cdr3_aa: CASGYVDRGTEAFF
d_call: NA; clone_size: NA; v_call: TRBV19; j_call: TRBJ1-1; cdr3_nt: TGTGCCAGTAGTATACCTGACAGAACTGAAGCTTTCTTT; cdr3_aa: CASSIPDRTEAFF
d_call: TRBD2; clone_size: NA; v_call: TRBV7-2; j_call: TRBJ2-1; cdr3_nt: TGTGCCAGCAGCTTAGAAGGGACTAAGCAGTTCTTC; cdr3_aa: CASSLEGTKQFF
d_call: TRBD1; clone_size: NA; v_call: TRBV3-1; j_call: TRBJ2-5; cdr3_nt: TGTGCCAGCAGCCAAGATTTGTGTGACAGGGTGTACAGAAGAGGCCAAGAGACCCAGTACTTC; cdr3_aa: CASSQDLCDRVYRRGQETQYF
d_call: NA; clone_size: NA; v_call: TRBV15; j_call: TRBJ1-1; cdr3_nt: TGTGCCACCAGCAGAGAGAGGCAGGGTAGGAGGGCTTTCTTT; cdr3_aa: CATSRERQGRRAFF
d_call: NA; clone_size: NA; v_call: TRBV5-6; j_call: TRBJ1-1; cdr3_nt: TGTGCCAGCAGCCCGGGGGGGTTGAACACTGAAGCTTTCTTT; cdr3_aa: CASSPGGLNTEAFF
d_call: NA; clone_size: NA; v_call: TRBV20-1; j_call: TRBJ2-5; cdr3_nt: TGCAGTGCTAGAGATCAGGGGTGGGAGACCCAGTACTTC; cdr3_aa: CSARDQGWETQYF
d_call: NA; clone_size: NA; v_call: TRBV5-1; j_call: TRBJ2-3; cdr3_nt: TGCGCCAGCAGCTTGGCCGTGGGGACAGATACGCAGTATTTT; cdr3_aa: CASSLAVGTDTQYF
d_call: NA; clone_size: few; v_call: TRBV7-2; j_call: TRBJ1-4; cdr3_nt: TGTGCCAGCAGAAAGATTGCAACTAATGAAAAACTGTTTTTT; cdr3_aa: CASRKIATNEKLFF
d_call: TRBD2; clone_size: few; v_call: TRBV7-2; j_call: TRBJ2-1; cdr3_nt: TGTGCCAGCAGCTTAGCCCGGGGGGAAGACAATGAGCAGTTCTTC; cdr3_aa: CASSLARGEDNEQFF
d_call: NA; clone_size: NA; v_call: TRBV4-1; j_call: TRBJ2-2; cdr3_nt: TGCGCCAGCAGCCAAGAGGCTTTAGGCGTCACCGGGGAGCTGTTTTTT; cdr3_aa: CASSQEALGVTGELFF
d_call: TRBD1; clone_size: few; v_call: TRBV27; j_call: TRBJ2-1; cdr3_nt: TGTGCCAGCAGTTCCCGACAGGGCTCCTACAATGAGCAGTTCTTC; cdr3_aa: CASSSRQGSYNEQFF
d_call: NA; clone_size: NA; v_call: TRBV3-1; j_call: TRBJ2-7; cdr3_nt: TGTGCCAGCAGCCAAGAGCGGCCGTACGAGCAGTACTTC; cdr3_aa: CASSQERPYEQYF
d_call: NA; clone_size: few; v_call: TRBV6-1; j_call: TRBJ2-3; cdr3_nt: TGTGCCAGCAGTGAATACTCGACTAGCACAGATACGCAGTATTTT; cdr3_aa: CASSEYSTSTDTQYF
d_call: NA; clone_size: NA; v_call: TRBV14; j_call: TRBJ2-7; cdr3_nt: TGTGCCAGCAGCCAAGATTTTCATTACGAGCAGTACTTC; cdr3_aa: CASSQDFHYEQYF
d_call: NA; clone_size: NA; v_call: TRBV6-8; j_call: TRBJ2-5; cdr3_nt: TGTGCCAGCAGTGGCGTCGCGGGACCCCAGGAGACCCAGTACTTC; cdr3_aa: CASSGVAGPQETQYF
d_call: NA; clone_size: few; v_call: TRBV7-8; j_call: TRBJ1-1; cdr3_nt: TGTGCCAGCAGCCTCCCCTCGTTAGCTGAAGCTTTCTTT; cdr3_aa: CASSLPSLAEAFF
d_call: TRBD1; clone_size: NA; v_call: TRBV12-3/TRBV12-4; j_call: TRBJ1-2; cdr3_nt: TGTGCCAGCAGTGCTGGGACAGGGGTTGGCTACACCTTC; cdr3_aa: CASSAGTGVGYTF
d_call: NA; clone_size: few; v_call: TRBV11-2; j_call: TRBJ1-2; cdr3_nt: TGTGCCAGCAGCTTAGGACGTCGCCCCTATGGCTACACCTTC; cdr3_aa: CASSLGRRPYGYTF
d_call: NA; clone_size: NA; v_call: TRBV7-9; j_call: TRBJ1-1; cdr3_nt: TGTGCCAGCAGCTTAAGTGGTCGGGGGGCTAAGAACACTGAAGCTTTCTTT; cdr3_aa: CASSLSGRGAKNTEAFF
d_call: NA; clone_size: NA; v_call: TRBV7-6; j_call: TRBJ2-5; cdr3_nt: TGTGCCAGCAGCCGATCCGAGACCCAGTACTTC; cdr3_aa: CASSRSETQYF
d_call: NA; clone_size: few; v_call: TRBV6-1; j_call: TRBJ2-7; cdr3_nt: TGTGCCAGCAGCGACGGGTCCCCCTACGAGCAGTACTTC; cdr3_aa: CASSDGSPYEQYF